A single sample is the source of the 25 T cell receptor beta chains below, sequenced in a study of CD8 T cells in Susac syndrome. Reverse transcription of roughly 0.5 to 1 ug RNA was performed with random hexamers. Each CDR3 protein gets one entry after TCRdb re-called the immunoSEQ multiplex PCR reads with MiXCR. The table lists 330,000 or so distinct CDR3 sequences, about 82% of them singletons. The sequenced sample consisted of CD8+ T cells from PBMCs. Receptors originate from a human donor with multiple sclerosis.

This clonotype was seen a handful of times. The rearrangement joins TRBV18 to TRBJ2-7; 10 bases agree with TRBD1. The CDR3 is 13 amino acids. V shed 6 bases, J shed 5 bases, and the junction held 4 bases outside the gene matches. Per germline, CDR1 KGHSH and CDR2 LQKENI. The DNA for the CDR3 is TGTGCCAGCTCCGACAGGGGGCTCGACGAGCAGTACTTC. Encoded protein: CASSDRGLDEQYF. The complete variable domain, with remaining parts taken from reference TRBV18 and TRBJ2-7, reads NAGVMQNPRHLVRRRGQEARLRCSPMKGHSHVYWYRQLPEEGLKFMVYLQKENIIDESGMPKERFSAEFPKEGPSILRIQQVVRGDSAAYFCASSDRGLDEQYFGPGTRLTVT.

The chain employs TRBV11-2 and TRBJ2-4; TRBD2 agrees at 12 bases. The CDR3 consists of 16 residues. Trimming removed 5 bases from V and 0 bases from J; junction bases left unmatched: 2. Germline V lookup: CDR1 SGHAT, CDR2 FQNNGV. The CDR3 region is CASSEGLAGAKNIQYF. The DNA for the CDR3 is TGTGCCAGCAGCGAGGGACTAGCGGGAGCCAAAAACATTCAGTACTTC.

The chain links TRBV5-1 to TRBJ1-2; 9 bases agree with TRBD1. The trim removed 0 bases at V and 4 bases at J, leaving 4 bases unmatched. Germline CDR1 SGHRS, CDR2 YFSETQ. CDR3 size: 15 residues. CDR3 bases: TGCGCCAGCAGCTTGGGACAGGGGGTTGTCTATGGCTACACCTTC. Its protein product is CASSLGQGVVYGYTF. The whole variable domain, remainder taken from reference TRBV5-1 and TRBJ1-2, is KAGVTQTPRYLIKTRGQQVTLSCSPISGHRSVSWYQQTPGQGLQFLFEYFSETQRNKGNFPGRFSGRQFSNSRSEMNVSTLELGDSALYLCASSLGQGVVYGYTFGSGTRLTVV.

V and J are TRBV4-3 and TRBJ1-1, with TRBD1 as a possible D gene (5 bases). With 0 bases removed from V and 1 base from J, the gap between germline ends came to 12 bases. The CDR3 loop spans 16 amino acids. From germline, CDR1 is LGHNA and CDR2 YSLEER. The CDR3 nucleotides are TGCGCCAGCAGCCAAGAGGGGCGCAGGTGGAACACTGAAGCTTTCTTT. Translation gives CASSQEGRRWNTEAFF.

This chain uses TRBV27 with TRBJ1-2; D remains ambiguous. CDR3 length: 12 residues. V lost 6 bases and J lost 1, with 6 bases in between. Germline lookup yields CDR1 MNHEY and CDR2 SMNVEV (reference sequence). Here the CDR3 reads CASSQFNYGYTF. The CDR3 coding sequence is TGTGCCAGCAGCCAGTTTAACTATGGCTACACCTTC.

The chain links TRBV28 to TRBJ1-5; TRBD1 agrees at 9 bases. Germline assignment: CDR1 MDHEN and CDR2 SYDVKM. After removal of 6 bases from V and 0 bases from J, the junction contained 6 bases not matched to a gene. The CDR3 has 16 amino acids. CDR3 nucleotide sequence: TGTGCCAGCAGGCCGACAGGGGGTTATAGCAATCAGCCCCAGCATTTT. Protein: CASRPTGGYSNQPQHF.

V and J are TRBV6-5 and TRBJ1-1, with D possibly TRBD1 on 6 matching bases. The germline gives CDR1 MNHEY, CDR2 SVGAGI. CDR3 length equals 15 residues. V lost 7 bases and J lost 0, with 15 bases in between. CDR3 DNA: TGTGCCAGCACTCTTCAACAGGGAATGAACACTGAAGCTTTCTTT. This translates into CASTLQQGMNTEAFF.

The chain recombines TRBV4-2 with TRBJ2-1; 12 bases match TRBD2. Trimming at V came to 5 bases and at J to 4 bases, leaving 12 bases not matched to a gene. CDR1 is LGHNA and CDR2 is YNFKEQ in the germline V gene. This CDR3 contains 18 residues. The chain's CDR3 is CASSSETSGSPMYNEQFF. CDR3 nucleotides: TGTGCCAGCAGCTCTGAGACTAGCGGGAGCCCTATGTACAATGAGCAGTTCTTC.

V usage is TRBV19 and J usage is TRBJ2-1; maybe TRBD1 (6 bases). The V and J ends lost 5 bases and 6 bases respectively, with 14 bases between them. Germline V gene sequence: CDR1 LNHDA, CDR2 SQIVND (reference sequence). This CDR3 is built from 14 residues. The CDR3 spells CASSVGWTANEQFF. The CDR3 DNA follows: TGTGCCAGTAGTGTGGGGTGGACAGCCAATGAGCAGTTCTTC.

The V gene is TRBV4-3, the J gene TRBJ1-2, with D possibly being TRBD1 (5 bases). Germline CDR1 and CDR2: LGHNA and YSLEER. V was clipped by 1 base and J by 8 bases, with 11 bases between them. This CDR3 region has 13 residues. CDR3 region: CASSQGGDWGYTF. Written as DNA, the CDR3 is TGCGCCAGCAGCCAAGGCGGGGACTGGGGCTACACCTTC.

The chain joins TRBV24-1 to TRBJ2-3; TRBD1 agrees at 8 bases. V lost 1 base to trimming and J lost 4 bases; unmatched junction nucleotides: 3. The CDR3 runs 15 residues. CDR1 KGHDR and CDR2 SFDVKD come from the germline V gene. CDR3 sequence (DNA): TGTGCCACCAGTGATTTCGGACAGGGCCCAGATACGCAGTATTTT. Translating it yields CATSDFGQGPDTQYF.

This sequence joins TRBV28 and TRBJ2-1; 9 positions match TRBD2. The CDR3 totals 14 residues. V lost 1 base and J lost 8; bases outside the gene matches: 3. CDR1 and CDR2 from the germline V gene are MDHEN and SYDVKM. CDR3 region: CASSLSASGDEQFF. CDR3 bases: TGTGCCAGCAGTTTATCAGCTAGCGGGGATGAGCAGTTCTTC.

This chain joins TRBV30 and TRBJ2-3; D remains ambiguous. The V gene's germline CDR1 is GTSNPN and CDR2 SVGIG (reference sequence). The CDR3 consists of 12 residues. Trimming left V 1 base short and J 6 bases short, with 8 bases between. This chain's CDR3 is CAWSAPWDTQYF. CDR3 DNA: TGTGCCTGGAGTGCGCCCTGGGATACGCAGTATTTT.

The chain is built from TRBV29-1 and TRBJ2-1; D might be TRBD2 (5 bases). The germline gives CDR1 SQVTM, CDR2 ANQGSEA. The CDR3 consists of 15 residues. The ends were cut back, 1 base at V and 0 bases at J, with 10 bases in the middle. DNA of the CDR3: TGCAGCGTTGAAGGAACGGGGAGCTCCTACAATGAGCAGTTCTTC. It yields the protein CSVEGTGSSYNEQFF.

This clonotype was observed once. The V and J genes are TRBV4-3 and TRBJ1-1; D is possibly TRBD1 (6 bases). The germline V gene encodes CDR1 LGHNA and CDR2 YSLEER. This CDR3 is built from 17 residues. V was clipped by 3 bases and J by 0 bases, with 17 bases between them. CDR3 in DNA: TGCGCCAGCAGCCACGACAGGTTTGGGGACATGAACACTGAAGCTTTCTTT. Protein product: CASSHDRFGDMNTEAFF.

CDR3 DNA: TGTGCCAGCGGGGACATGAACACTGAAGCTTTCTTT. Protein sequence: CASGDMNTEAFF. J is TRBJ1-1 and V is TRBV7-8, with D tentatively TRBD1 (6 bases). This CDR3 is built from 12 residues. In germline, CDR1 is SGHVS, CDR2 FQNEAQ. The V end lost 8 bases, the J end lost 0 bases, and 7 bases lay between the germline ends.

The genes are TRBV4-2 and TRBJ2-7, with no clear D. Between the trimmed V and J ends, which lost 3 bases and 0 bases, there was a span of 21 bases. Germline CDR1 is LGHNA and CDR2 is YNFKEQ. This CDR3 spans 18 amino acids. The CDR3 DNA is TGTGCCAGCAGCCAGGATCCTAATGCGGCTGTAGACTCCTACGAGCAGTACTTC. This sequence encodes CASSQDPNAAVDSYEQYF.

V is TRBV4-3 and J is TRBJ2-1; possibly TRBD2 for D (5 bases). The CDR3 is 19 amino acids. V lost 0 bases and J lost 0, with 18 bases in between. Germline V gives CDR1 LGHNA, CDR2 YSLEER. The CDR3 DNA sequence: TGCGCCAGCAGCCAAGATGACCAGCGGAGACCGAGCTCCTACAATGAGCAGTTCTTC. Protein: CASSQDDQRRPSSYNEQFF.

This chain connects TRBV27 to TRBJ1-1; D is ambiguous. This CDR3 has 14 amino acids. Trimming left V 5 bases short and J 0 bases short, with 10 bases between. Germline V gene data show CDR1 as MNHEY and CDR2 as SMNVEV (reference sequence). Written as DNA, the CDR3 is TGTGCCAGCAGTGTAGACTACATGAACACTGAAGCTTTCTTT. Its translation: CASSVDYMNTEAFF.

The gene calls are TRBV9 and TRBJ2-7; 8 nucleotides match TRBD1. V shed 3 bases, J shed 0 bases, and the junction held 5 bases outside the gene matches. From germline, CDR1 is SGDLS and CDR2 YYNGEE. This CDR3 is built from 15 residues. CDR3 in DNA: TGTGCCAGCAGCGCGGGACAGGCCATCTCCTACGAGCAGTACTTC. Protein product: CASSAGQAISYEQYF.

The genes are TRBV27 and TRBJ2-1, with D unclear. CDR1 is MNHEY, CDR2 SMNVEV, per germline (reference sequence). Deletions cut 5 bases from V and 0 bases from J, with 8 bases between. The CDR3 is 14 amino acids. The CDR3 DNA is TGTGCCAGCAGTCTAACCATCTCCTACAATGAGCAGTTCTTC. Translated: CASSLTISYNEQFF.

This chain connects TRBV7-9 to TRBJ1-2; 8 bases match TRBD1. The V gene end was trimmed by 0 bases and the J gene end by 8 bases; junction bases not matched to a gene: 8. Looked up from germline, CDR1 is SEHNR and CDR2 is FQNEAQ (reference sequence). The CDR3 contains 15 residues. CDR3 sequence: CASSLAPDRVRGYTF. The DNA for the CDR3 is TGTGCCAGCAGCTTAGCCCCGGACAGGGTTAGGGGCTACACCTTC.

The chain links TRBV6-2 or TRBV6-3 to TRBJ2-3; 7 bases fit TRBD2. After removal of 5 bases from V and 4 bases from J, the junction contained 12 bases not matched to a gene. Germline CDR1 MNHEY, CDR2 SVGEGT. The CDR3 totals 16 residues. In DNA, the CDR3 is TGTGCCAGCAGTAAAGGGGAGCGGGATGGATCAGATACGCAGTATTTT. Protein sequence: CASSKGERDGSDTQYF.

The V and J genes are TRBV6-5 and TRBJ2-2, with TRBD2 as a possible D gene (5 bases). V lost 11 bases and J lost 1, with 11 bases in between. The CDR3 has 13 residues. CDR1 and CDR2 (germline): MNHEY, SVGAGI. The CDR3 protein is CAARELNTGELFF. CDR3 coding DNA: TGTGCCGCCCGGGAATTGAACACCGGGGAGCTGTTTTTT.

This clonotype was counted only a few times. CDR3 loop: CAWSVHTTGEPQHF. DNA of the CDR3: TGTGCCTGGAGTGTACATACAACCGGGGAGCCCCAGCATTTT. V and J are TRBV30 and TRBJ1-5, with D uncertain. The CDR3 sequence is 14 residues long. V lost 0 bases to trimming and J lost 8 bases, with 14 bases between them. From germline, CDR1 is GTSNPN and CDR2 SVGIG (reference sequence).